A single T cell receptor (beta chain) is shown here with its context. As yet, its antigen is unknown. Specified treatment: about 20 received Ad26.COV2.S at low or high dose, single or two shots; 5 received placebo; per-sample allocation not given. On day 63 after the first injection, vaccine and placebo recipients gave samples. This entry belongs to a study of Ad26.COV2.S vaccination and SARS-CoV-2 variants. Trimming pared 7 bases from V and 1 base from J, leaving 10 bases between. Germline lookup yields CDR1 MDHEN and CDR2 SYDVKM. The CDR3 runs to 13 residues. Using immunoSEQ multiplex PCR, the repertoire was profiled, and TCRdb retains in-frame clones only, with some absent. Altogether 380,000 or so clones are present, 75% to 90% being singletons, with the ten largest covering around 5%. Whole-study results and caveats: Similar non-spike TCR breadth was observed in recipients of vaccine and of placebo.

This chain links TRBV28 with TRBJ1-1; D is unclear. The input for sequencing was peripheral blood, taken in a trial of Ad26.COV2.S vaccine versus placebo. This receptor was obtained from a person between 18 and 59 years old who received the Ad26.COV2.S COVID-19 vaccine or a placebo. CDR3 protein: CASITTRNTEAFF. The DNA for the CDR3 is TGTGCCAGCATAACCACAAGGAACACTGAAGCTTTCTTT.